The rows below give T cell receptor beta chains drawn from one sample of a study of cytomegalovirus exposure and HLA in healthy donors. The table came from immunoSEQ multiplex PCR; TCRdb's copy has only in-frame clones and leaves some out. This table holds roughly 170,000 clones, less than 75% found once. Material: PBMCs. The receptor source for this set is a girl aged 5 to 17 in good health and CMV-seronegative. CDR3s include the opening cysteine and the closing phenylalanine or tryptophan. D genes are given only for firm matches. Clone size, where shown, is once, few, many, or a class for clones that have expanded.

size: few; D: NA; V: TRBV2; J: TRBJ1-1; CDR3: CASNKGTEAFF; DNA: TGTGCCAGCAATAAGGGGACTGAAGCTTTCTTT
size: few; D: NA; V: TRBV29-1; J: TRBJ1-2; CDR3: CSVEQGNYGYTF; DNA: TGCAGCGTTGAGCAGGGGAACTATGGCTACACCTTC
size: NA; D: NA; V: TRBV6-6; J: TRBJ1-2; CDR3: CASSYSSGRGGYTF; DNA: TGTGCCAGCAGTTACTCGTCGGGTAGAGGTGGCTACACCTTC
size: NA; D: TRBD2; V: TRBV5-6; J: TRBJ2-1; CDR3: CASSQRFRGAGGYNEQFF; DNA: TGTGCCAGCAGCCAACGATTTCGGGGAGCGGGGGGATACAATGAGCAGTTCTTC
size: NA; D: NA; V: TRBV2; J: TRBJ1-1; CDR3: CASKWAGDREAFF; DNA: TGTGCCAGCAAGTGGGCAGGGGATCGTGAAGCTTTCTTT
size: NA; D: NA; V: TRBV9; J: TRBJ2-2; CDR3: CASSVHGLPNTGELFF; DNA: TGTGCCAGCAGCGTACATGGGCTTCCGAACACCGGGGAGCTGTTTTTT
size: NA; D: TRBD2; V: TRBV5-6; J: TRBJ2-1; CDR3: CASSPGTSGGYNEQFF; DNA: TGTGCCAGCAGCCCAGGGACTAGCGGAGGCTACAATGAGCAGTTCTTC
size: few; D: NA; V: TRBV2; J: TRBJ2-7; CDR3: CASRGGGAYEQYF; DNA: TGTGCCAGCAGAGGCGGGGGCGCCTACGAGCAGTACTTC
size: NA; D: NA; V: TRBV9; J: TRBJ1-2; CDR3: CASSPSGGASYGYTF; DNA: TGTGCCAGCAGCCCTTCGGGGGGGGCTAGCTATGGCTACACCTTC
size: NA; D: TRBD1; V: TRBV5-4; J: TRBJ1-4; CDR3: CASRSGQGEKLFF; DNA: TGTGCCAGCAGAAGCGGACAGGGTGAAAAACTGTTTTTT
size: few; D: NA; V: TRBV5-1; J: TRBJ1-3; CDR3: CASSLVVGPGNTIYF; DNA: TGCGCCAGCAGCTTGGTGGTGGGGCCAGGAAACACCATATATTTT
size: NA; D: TRBD1; V: TRBV5-1; J: TRBJ2-3; CDR3: CASSLGTGGDTQYF; DNA: TGCGCCAGCAGCTTGGGGACAGGGGGGGATACGCAGTATTTT
size: NA; D: TRBD1; V: TRBV6-6; J: TRBJ2-5; CDR3: CASSYSDRGETQYF; DNA: TGTGCCAGCAGTTACTCCGACAGGGGAGAGACCCAGTACTTC
size: NA; D: NA; V: TRBV27; J: TRBJ1-6; CDR3: CASSFGSQRRSPLHF; DNA: TGTGCCAGCAGTTTCGGCAGCCAGAGGAGATCACCCCTCCACTTT
size: few; D: TRBD1; V: TRBV5-6; J: TRBJ1-5; CDR3: CASSSSPGGGQPQHF; DNA: TGTGCCAGCAGCTCATCCCCAGGGGGCGGTCAGCCCCAGCATTTT
size: NA; D: NA; V: TRBV11-2; J: TRBJ1-2; CDR3: CASSPRDSGYTF; DNA: TGTGCCAGCAGCCCGAGGGACTCTGGCTACACCTTC
size: NA; D: NA; V: TRBV19; J: TRBJ1-4; CDR3: CASSKGQNNEKLFF; DNA: TGTGCCAGTAGTAAAGGACAGAATAATGAAAAACTGTTTTTT
size: NA; D: TRBD1; V: TRBV4-1; J: TRBJ2-3; CDR3: CASSQGTGWTDTQYF; DNA: TGCGCCAGCAGCCAAGGGACAGGGTGGACAGATACGCAGTATTTT
size: NA; D: TRBD2; V: TRBV9; J: TRBJ2-1; CDR3: CASSAPGSGERDEQFF; DNA: TGTGCCAGCAGCGCCCCGGGGAGCGGGGAGAGGGATGAGCAGTTCTTC
size: NA; D: NA; V: TRBV6-5; J: TRBJ1-5; CDR3: CASRPTGGNQPQHF; DNA: TGTGCCAGCAGGCCAACGGGGGGCAATCAGCCCCAGCATTTT
size: NA; D: NA; V: TRBV7-9; J: TRBJ1-1; CDR3: CASSLLPEAFF; DNA: TGTGCCAGCAGCTTACTCCCTGAAGCTTTCTTT
size: NA; D: TRBD1; V: TRBV18; J: TRBJ1-1; CDR3: CASSTGTGGVGTEAFF; DNA: TGTGCCAGCTCAACCGGGACAGGGGGGGTTGGCACTGAAGCTTTCTTT
size: NA; D: TRBD1; V: TRBV13; J: TRBJ1-2; CDR3: CASSRGTGGIYGYTF; DNA: TGTGCCAGCAGCCGTGGGACAGGAGGTATCTATGGCTACACCTTC
size: NA; D: NA; V: TRBV2; J: TRBJ2-6; CDR3: CASKQGISGANVLTF; DNA: TGTGCCAGCAAGCAGGGAATATCTGGGGCCAACGTCCTGACTTTC
size: NA; D: TRBD1; V: TRBV11-2; J: TRBJ2-7; CDR3: CASSLTGVQTYEQYF; DNA: TGTGCCAGCAGCTTGACAGGGGTTCAGACCTACGAGCAGTACTTC
size: NA; D: TRBD2; V: TRBV6-4; J: TRBJ2-1; CDR3: CASSPDSGVGNEQFF; DNA: TGTGCCAGCAGCCCCGATAGCGGGGTGGGTAATGAGCAGTTCTTC
size: NA; D: NA; V: TRBV30; J: TRBJ2-7; CDR3: CAWSVIFYEQYF; DNA: TGTGCCTGGAGTGTAATCTTTTACGAGCAGTACTTC
size: NA; D: TRBD1; V: TRBV29-1; J: TRBJ1-2; CDR3: CSAGTGGDGYTF; DNA: TGCAGCGCCGGGACAGGGGGCGATGGCTACACCTTC
size: NA; D: NA; V: TRBV29-1; J: TRBJ1-1; CDR3: CSANGERAEAFF; DNA: TGCAGCGCTAACGGTGAACGGGCTGAAGCTTTCTTT